This is a list of T cell receptor beta chains from one sample in a study of T-cell reconstitution after alpha-beta-depleted transplantation in children. TCRdb re-called the PCR reads with MiXCR, one entry per CDR3 protein. The sample contains some 500,000 distinct CDR3 sequences, 32% of which appear only once. Sequencing used PBMCs from the stem cell graft donor, obtained from the stem cell graft. The receptors were gathered from a human donor who donated a stem cell graft to a child with aplastic anemia. The CDR3 runs from the conserved cysteine through the conserved F or W. D genes are given only for firm matches. Size is omitted from some rows. Given values are once, few, many or a class for expanded clones.

cdr3_aa cdr3_nt clone_size j_call v_call d_call cdr3_length
CSAREWGGSTNEKLFF TGCAGTGCTAGAGAGTGGGGGGGTTCAACTAATGAAAAACTGTTTTTT few TRBJ1-4 TRBV20-1 . 16
CASSLIAGQSTDTQYF TGTGCCAGCAGCTTAATAGCCGGACAGAGCACAGATACGCAGTATTTT . TRBJ2-3 TRBV11-2 . 16
CASSPTGTNEQFF TGTGCCAGCTCACCGACAGGGACGAATGAGCAGTTCTTC few TRBJ2-1 TRBV18 TRBD1 13
CASSLAIAFTGELFF TGTGCCAGCAGCTTAGCGATAGCGTTCACCGGGGAGCTGTTTTTT . TRBJ2-2 TRBV7-8 . 15
CASSQEGFGVAPHEQYF TGTGCCAGCAGCCAAGAAGGATTTGGCGTAGCTCCCCACGAGCAGTACTTC few TRBJ2-7 TRBV4-2 . 17
CASSSGGLAAINEQFF TGTGCCAGCAGCTCAGGTGGACTAGCGGCAATCAATGAGCAGTTCTTC few TRBJ2-1 TRBV7-9 TRBD2 16
CASGGAGQLFF TGTGCCAGCGGGGGGGCAGGGCAGCTGTTTTTT few TRBJ2-2 TRBV6-5 . 11
CASSLVIYEQYF TGTGCCAGCAGCTTAGTCATTTACGAGCAGTACTTC . TRBJ2-7 TRBV11-2 . 12
CASSLRGAGVEKLFF TGTGCCAGCAGTTTACGAGGGGCAGGTGTTGAAAAACTGTTTTTT . TRBJ1-4 TRBV12-3/TRBV12-4 . 15
CASSVSGNYGYTF TGTGCCAGCAGCGTATCAGGGAACTATGGCTACACCTTC . TRBJ1-2 TRBV9 . 13
CASSFSRAQETQYF TGTGCCAGCAGTTTTTCGAGAGCCCAAGAGACCCAGTACTTC . TRBJ2-5 TRBV28 . 14
CASANTMGSPLHF TGTGCCAGCGCCAATACGATGGGATCACCCCTCCACTTT few TRBJ1-6 TRBV6-4 . 13
CASSHALETGGLNEQFF TGTGCCAGCAGCCACGCACTCGAGACAGGGGGCCTCAATGAGCAGTTCTTC few TRBJ2-1 TRBV12-3/TRBV12-4 TRBD1 17
CSVVFSGNTIYF TGCAGCGTTGTTTTCTCTGGAAACACCATATATTTT few TRBJ1-3 TRBV29-1 . 12
CASNARLGVDGYTF TGCGCCAGCAATGCACGGTTGGGGGTAGATGGCTACACCTTC . TRBJ1-2 TRBV5-1 . 14
CASSQDPDRAVGYTF TGTGCCAGCAGCCAAGATCCCGACAGGGCAGTTGGCTACACCTTC few TRBJ1-2 TRBV3-1 TRBD1 15
CASSYSPFSTSTDTQYF TGTGCCAGCAGTTACTCCCCATTCTCCACTAGCACAGATACGCAGTATTTT . TRBJ2-3 TRBV6-5 . 17
CASSPTAGLPGFYNEQFF TGTGCCAGCAGCCCAACGGCGGGGCTCCCGGGGTTTTACAATGAGCAGTTCTTC few TRBJ2-1 TRBV11-2 . 18